This record looks at one T cell receptor beta chain sequence and its context. Its antigen is still unknown. The length of the CDR3 is 16 residues. Per germline, CDR1 SGDLS and CDR2 YYNGEE. Trimming left V 4 bases short and J 3 bases short, with 20 bases between. The data derive from a study of human T cells and chemical hapten exposure. Individual cDNA molecules in this library carried unique molecular identifiers. MiXCR was run by TCRdb on the RACE reads, yielding one entry per CDR3 protein. The sample carries more than 55,000 distinct CDR3 sequences, approximately 11% recorded once. Time point in this sample: pre-sensitization, week 0. Treatment: therapeutic diphenylcyclopropenone sensitization with weekly scalp DPC. Notes on the study in general: The study found expanded TCRs formed significantly more large CDR3 similarity clusters than controls.

This clonotype was obtained from a woman in her thirties or forties with alopecia areata. Some clones in this sample may be carry-over from other donors' samples. Sequencing was performed on whole blood, taken in connection with sensitization to the hapten diphenylcyclopropenone (DPC). The rearrangement joins TRBV9 to TRBJ2-7; D may be TRBD2 (7 bases). CDR3 region: CASSILGGAGIYEQYF. CDR3 nucleotides: TGTGCCAGCAGCATCCTGGGGGGGGCCGGAATCTACGAGCAGTACTTC.